This T cell receptor beta chain was captured in a study of T cell clones after liver transplantation. As for the study in general: TCRbeta sequencing after a pre-transplant mixed lymphocyte reaction identified graft-donor-reactive clones, later tracked in post-transplant blood. At least one year of complete immunosuppression withdrawal without enzymes over twice normal defined tolerance. Third-party-reactive TCRbeta sequences from pre-transplant mixed lymphocyte reactions served as antigen-independent comparators.

TCRdb keeps only in-frame clones here, not all; method: immunoSEQ multiplex PCR. In the table there are fewer than 85,000 clones, 80% of which are singletons. CDR3 length: 16 amino acids. With V trimmed by 1 base and J by 3 bases, 3 bases remained unmatched. Per germline, CDR1 KGHSH and CDR2 LQKENI. In this sample, this clone turned up once. Thawed unstimulated PBMCs were FACS-sorted by CD3, CD4 and CD8 into two populations. The origin of this receptor is a human patient who received a liver transplant. The graft donor may have given rise to some T cells. Source: CD4+ T cells from blood, taken 12 months after liver transplant. The chain joins TRBV18 to TRBJ2-3, with 11 bases fitting TRBD2. The CDR3 DNA follows: TGTGCCAGCTCACCACAAACTAGCGGGAGAACAGATACGCAGTATTTT. As protein: CASSPQTSGRTDTQYF.